This T cell receptor (beta chain) originates from a study of beta chain features in type 1 diabetes. The CDR3 length is 11 residues. V was pared by 8 bases and J by 4 bases, with 11 bases between. Germline lookup yields CDR1 SQVTM and CDR2 ANQGSEA. CD45RO/CCR7/CD25/CD127/CD95/CD27 staining was used to isolate CD4+ naive, central memory, regulatory and stem cell-like memory cells by sorting. Expressed TCRB transcripts were sequenced, since all the RNA that had been isolated was reverse transcribed. The table came from immunoSEQ multiplex PCR; TCRdb's copy has only in-frame clones and leaves some out. In the table there are 240,000 or so clones, less than 35% of which are singletons. This clone turned up a few times.

The TCR originated in a man aged 25-45 years in good health. Sequenced material: central memory CD4+ T cells from blood. V and J are TRBV29-1 and TRBJ1-1; D call uncertain. For the CDR3, the DNA is TGCAGCCCGACTCGTGGCACTGAAGCTTTCTTT. Amino acid sequence: CSPTRGTEAFF.